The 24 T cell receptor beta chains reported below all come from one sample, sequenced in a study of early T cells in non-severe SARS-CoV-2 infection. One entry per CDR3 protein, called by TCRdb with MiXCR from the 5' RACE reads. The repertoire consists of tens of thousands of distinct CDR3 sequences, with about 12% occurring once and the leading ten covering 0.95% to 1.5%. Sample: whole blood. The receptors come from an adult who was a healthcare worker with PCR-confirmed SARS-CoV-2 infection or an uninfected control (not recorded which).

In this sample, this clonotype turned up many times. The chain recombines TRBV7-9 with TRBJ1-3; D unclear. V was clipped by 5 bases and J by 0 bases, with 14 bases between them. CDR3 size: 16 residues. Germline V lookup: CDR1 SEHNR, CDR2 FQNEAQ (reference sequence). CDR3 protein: CASSPRTANSGNTIYF. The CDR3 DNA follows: TGTGCCAGCAGCCCCCGGACGGCCAACTCTGGAAACACCATATATTTT. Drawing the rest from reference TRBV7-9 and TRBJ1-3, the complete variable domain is DTGVSQNPRHKITKRGQNVTFRCDPISEHNRLYWYRQTLGQGPEFLTYFQNEAQLEKSRLLSDRFSAERPKGSFSTLEIQRTEQGDSAMYLCASSPRTANSGNTIYFGEGSWLTVV.

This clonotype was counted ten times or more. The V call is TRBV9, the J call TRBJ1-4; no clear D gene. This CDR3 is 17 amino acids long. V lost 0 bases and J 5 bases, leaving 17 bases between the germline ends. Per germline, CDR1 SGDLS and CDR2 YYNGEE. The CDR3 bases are TGTGCCAGCAGCGTAGGGAAGGCAGATCTCCGAAATGAAAAACTGTTTTTT. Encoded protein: CASSVGKADLRNEKLFF.

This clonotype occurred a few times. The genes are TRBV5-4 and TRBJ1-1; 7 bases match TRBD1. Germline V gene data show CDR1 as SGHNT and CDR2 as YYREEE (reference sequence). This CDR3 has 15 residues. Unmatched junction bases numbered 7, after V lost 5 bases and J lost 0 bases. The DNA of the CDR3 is TGTGCCAGCAGTAACAACAGGGGTATGAACACTGAAGCTTTCTTT. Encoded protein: CASSNNRGMNTEAFF.

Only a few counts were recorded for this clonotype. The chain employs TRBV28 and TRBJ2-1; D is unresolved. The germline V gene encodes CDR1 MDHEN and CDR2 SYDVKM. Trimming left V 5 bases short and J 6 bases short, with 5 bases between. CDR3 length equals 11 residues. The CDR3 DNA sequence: TGTGCCAGCAGTAAACCCAATGAGCAGTTCTTC. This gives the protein CASSKPNEQFF.

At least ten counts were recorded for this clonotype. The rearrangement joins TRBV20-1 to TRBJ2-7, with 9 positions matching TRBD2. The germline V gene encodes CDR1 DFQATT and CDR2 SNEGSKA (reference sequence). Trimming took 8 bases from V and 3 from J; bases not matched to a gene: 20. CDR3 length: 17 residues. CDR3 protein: CSRLRASGDTSVYEQYF. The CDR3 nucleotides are TGCAGTCGACTTAGAGCTAGCGGGGACACGAGCGTCTACGAGCAGTACTTC.

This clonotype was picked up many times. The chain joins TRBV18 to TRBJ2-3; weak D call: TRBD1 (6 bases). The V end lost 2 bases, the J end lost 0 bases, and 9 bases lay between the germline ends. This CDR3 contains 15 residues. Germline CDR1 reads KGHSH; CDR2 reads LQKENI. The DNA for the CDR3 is TGTGCCAGCTCACCAGGGACAACTAGCACAGATACGCAGTATTTT. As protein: CASSPGTTSTDTQYF.

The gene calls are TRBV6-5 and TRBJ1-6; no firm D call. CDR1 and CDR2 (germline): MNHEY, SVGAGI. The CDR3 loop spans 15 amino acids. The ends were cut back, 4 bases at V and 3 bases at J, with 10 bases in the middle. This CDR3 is CASSFGPSYNSPLHF. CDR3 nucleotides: TGTGCCAGCAGTTTCGGACCTAGCTATAATTCACCCCTCCACTTT.

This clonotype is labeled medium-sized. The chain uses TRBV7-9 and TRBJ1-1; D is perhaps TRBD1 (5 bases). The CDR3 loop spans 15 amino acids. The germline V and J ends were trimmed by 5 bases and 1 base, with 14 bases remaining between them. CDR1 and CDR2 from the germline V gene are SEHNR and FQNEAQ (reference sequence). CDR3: CASSPSAGTNTEAFF. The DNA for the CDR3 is TGTGCCAGCAGCCCCTCGGCAGGGACGAACACTGAAGCTTTCTTT.

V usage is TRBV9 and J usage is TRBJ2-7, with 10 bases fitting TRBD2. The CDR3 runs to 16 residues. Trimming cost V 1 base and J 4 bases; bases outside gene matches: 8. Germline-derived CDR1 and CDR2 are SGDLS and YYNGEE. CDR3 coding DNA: TGTGCCAGCAGCGTATGGGCTAGCGGGAGCATTTACGAGCAGTACTTC. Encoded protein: CASSVWASGSIYEQYF.

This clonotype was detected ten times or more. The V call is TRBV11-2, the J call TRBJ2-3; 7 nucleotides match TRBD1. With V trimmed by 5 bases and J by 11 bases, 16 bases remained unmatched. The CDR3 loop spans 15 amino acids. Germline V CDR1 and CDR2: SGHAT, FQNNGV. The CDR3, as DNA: TGTGCCAGCAGCCCGCCAGGGGGTATGGGGTGGGGGCAGTATTTT. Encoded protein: CASSPPGGMGWGQYF.

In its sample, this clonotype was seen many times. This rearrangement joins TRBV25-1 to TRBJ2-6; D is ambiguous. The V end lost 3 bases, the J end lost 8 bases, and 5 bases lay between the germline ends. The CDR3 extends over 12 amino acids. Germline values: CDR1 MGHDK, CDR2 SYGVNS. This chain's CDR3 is CASSDLSNVLTF. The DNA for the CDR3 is TGTGCCAGCAGTGACTTGTCCAACGTCCTGACTTTC.

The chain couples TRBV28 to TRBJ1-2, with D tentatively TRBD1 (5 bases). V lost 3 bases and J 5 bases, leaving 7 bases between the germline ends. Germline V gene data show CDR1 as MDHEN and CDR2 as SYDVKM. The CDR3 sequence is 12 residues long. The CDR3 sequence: CASSFRVYGYTF. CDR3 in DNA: TGTGCCAGCAGTTTCAGGGTATATGGCTACACCTTC.

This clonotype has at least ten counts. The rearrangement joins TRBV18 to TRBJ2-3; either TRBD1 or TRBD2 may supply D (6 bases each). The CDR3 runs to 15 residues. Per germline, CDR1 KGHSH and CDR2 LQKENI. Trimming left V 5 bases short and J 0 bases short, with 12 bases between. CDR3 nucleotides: TGTGCCAGCTCAACAGGGACTGATAGCACAGATACGCAGTATTTT. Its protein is CASSTGTDSTDTQYF.

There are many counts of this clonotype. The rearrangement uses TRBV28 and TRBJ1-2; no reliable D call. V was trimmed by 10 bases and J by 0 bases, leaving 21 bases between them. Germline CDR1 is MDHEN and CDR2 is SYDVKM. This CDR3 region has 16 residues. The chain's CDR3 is CATRLTSPYPNYGYTF. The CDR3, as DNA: TGTGCCACCCGCCTTACCTCTCCGTACCCTAACTATGGCTACACCTTC.

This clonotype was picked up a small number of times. DNA for the CDR3: TGTGCCAGCACGACGGCCGGGGAGCTGTTTTTT. Amino acid sequence: CASTTAGELFF. The chain uses TRBV28 and TRBJ2-2; D is unclear. The germline V and J ends were trimmed by 7 bases and 6 bases, with 6 bases remaining between them. Germline V gives CDR1 MDHEN, CDR2 SYDVKM. CDR3 size: 11 residues.

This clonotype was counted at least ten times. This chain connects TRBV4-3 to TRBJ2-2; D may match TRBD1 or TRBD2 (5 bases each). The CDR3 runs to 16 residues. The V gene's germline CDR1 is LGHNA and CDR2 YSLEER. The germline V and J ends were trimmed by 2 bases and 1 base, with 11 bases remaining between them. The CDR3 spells CASSQNGGKNTGELFF. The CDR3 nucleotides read TGCGCCAGCAGCCAAAATGGGGGAAAGAACACCGGGGAGCTGTTTTTT.

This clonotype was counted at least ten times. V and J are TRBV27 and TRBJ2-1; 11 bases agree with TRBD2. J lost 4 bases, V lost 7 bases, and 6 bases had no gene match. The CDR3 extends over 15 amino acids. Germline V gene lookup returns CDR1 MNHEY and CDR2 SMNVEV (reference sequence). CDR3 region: CASTTTSGGYNEQFF. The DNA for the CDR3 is TGTGCCAGCACCACCACTAGCGGGGGATACAATGAGCAGTTCTTC.

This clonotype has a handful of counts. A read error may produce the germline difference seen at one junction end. DNA of the CDR3: TGTGCCAGCAGTTACGCCGGGGCTGGGAACACCATATATTTT. Translating it yields CASSYAGAGNTIYF. The chain joins TRBV6-5 to TRBJ1-3; tentatively, D is TRBD1 (5 bases). The CDR3 has 14 amino acids. Germline assignment: CDR1 MNHEY and CDR2 SVGAGI.

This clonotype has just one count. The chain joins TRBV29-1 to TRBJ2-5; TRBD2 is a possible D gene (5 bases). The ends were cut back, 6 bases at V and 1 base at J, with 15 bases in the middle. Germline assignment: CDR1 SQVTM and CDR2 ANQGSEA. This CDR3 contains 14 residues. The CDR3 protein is CSVIHSGSQETQYF. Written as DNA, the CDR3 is TGCAGCGTGATACACAGCGGATCCCAAGAGACCCAGTACTTC.

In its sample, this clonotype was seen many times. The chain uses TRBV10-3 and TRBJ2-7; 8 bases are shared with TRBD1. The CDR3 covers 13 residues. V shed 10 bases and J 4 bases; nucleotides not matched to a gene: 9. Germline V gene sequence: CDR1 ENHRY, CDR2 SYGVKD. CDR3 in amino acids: CANPNRGWYEQYF. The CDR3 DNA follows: TGTGCCAACCCCAACAGGGGGTGGTACGAGCAGTACTTC.

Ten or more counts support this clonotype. The CDR3 DNA reads TGTGCCAGCAGTCTAAGGGGGGGACAGGCTAATGAAAAACTGTTTTTT. This encodes CASSLRGGQANEKLFF. This chain uses TRBV12-3 or TRBV12-4 with TRBJ1-4; 8 nucleotides align to TRBD1. The V and J ends lost 5 bases and 3 bases, in that order; junction bases with no gene match: 8. This CDR3 has 16 amino acids.

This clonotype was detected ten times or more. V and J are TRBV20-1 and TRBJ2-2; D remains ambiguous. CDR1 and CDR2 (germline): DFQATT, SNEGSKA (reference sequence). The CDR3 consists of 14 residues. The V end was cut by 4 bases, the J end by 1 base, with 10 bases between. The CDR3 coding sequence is TGCAGTGCTACATCCGCCCTGAACACCGGGGAGCTGTTTTTT. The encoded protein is CSATSALNTGELFF.

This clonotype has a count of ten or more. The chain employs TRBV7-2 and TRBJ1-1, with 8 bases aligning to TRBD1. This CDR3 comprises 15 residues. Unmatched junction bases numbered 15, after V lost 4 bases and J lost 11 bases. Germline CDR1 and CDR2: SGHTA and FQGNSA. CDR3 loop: CASSSGQGLSSGAFF. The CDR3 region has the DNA TGTGCCAGCAGCTCCGGACAGGGCCTGTCGAGTGGGGCTTTCTTT.

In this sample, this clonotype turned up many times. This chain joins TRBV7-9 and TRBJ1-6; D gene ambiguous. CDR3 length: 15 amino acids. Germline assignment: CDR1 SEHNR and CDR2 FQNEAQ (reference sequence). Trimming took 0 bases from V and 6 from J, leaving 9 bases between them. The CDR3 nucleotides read TGTGCCAGCAGCTTAGCCTCCAGCCTTAATTCACCCCTCCACTTT. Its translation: CASSLASSLNSPLHF.